These 23 T cell receptor beta chains share one sample of origin, sequenced in a study of cytomegalovirus exposure and HLA in healthy donors. The PCR was carried out with 60 Vbeta primers and 13 Jbeta primers. The repertoire was sequenced with immunoSEQ multiplex PCR; TCRdb's copy has only in-frame clones and lacks some. The table includes tens of thousands of clones, more than 75% detected once. Material for sequencing was PBMCs. Source of these receptors: a male donor in good health and CMV-seropositive.

V gene TRBV25-1 combines with J gene TRBJ1-2; possibly TRBD1 for D (6 bases). This CDR3 has 12 residues. Deletions cut 5 bases from V and 8 bases from J, with 12 bases between. Germline V CDR1 and CDR2: MGHDK, SYGVNS. CDR3 bases: TGTGCCAGCAGTACAGGGATGACGGGCTACACCTTC. Translating it yields CASSTGMTGYTF.

The chain joins TRBV1 to TRBJ1-5; TRBD1 was called by the table and not checked on the DNA. TRBV1 is shown as a pseudogene. This CDR3 has 11 amino acids. This CDR3 reads CTADSHQPQHF. CDR3 DNA: TGCACCGCCGACAGTCATCAGCCCCAGCATTTT.

V usage is TRBV6-4 and J usage is TRBJ2-3, with 11 bases matching TRBD2. After removal of 6 bases from V and 2 bases from J, the junction contained 7 bases not matched to a gene. Germline V gene sequence: CDR1 MRHNA, CDR2 SNTAGT. This CDR3 region has 16 residues. The CDR3 nucleotides read TGTGCCAGCAGAAGAACTAGCGGGGGCCACACAGATACGCAGTATTTT. Translated, it gives CASRRTSGGHTDTQYF.

This clone was detected once. The chain uses TRBV10-3 and TRBJ2-5; TRBD2 agrees at 9 bases. After removal of 0 bases from V and 0 bases from J, the junction contained 8 bases not matched to a gene. The germline V gene encodes CDR1 ENHRY and CDR2 SYGVKD. This CDR3 spans 18 amino acids. The CDR3 region is CAISESASGVVHQETQYF. The CDR3 bases are TGTGCCATCAGTGAGTCCGCTAGCGGGGTGGTCCACCAAGAGACCCAGTACTTC.

This clone came up a few times. V is TRBV18 and J is TRBJ1-5; TRBD1 matches 7 bases. Germline lookup yields CDR1 KGHSH and CDR2 LQKENI. J was trimmed by 0 bases and V by 6 bases; bases with no gene match: 5. CDR3 length: 15 amino acids. The CDR3 sequence: CASSQGTDSNQPQHF. DNA for the CDR3: TGTGCCAGCTCGCAAGGGACAGATAGCAATCAGCCCCAGCATTTT.

On this clone itself: Mismatch with germline at one junction end may stem from a read error. The J gene is TRBJ2-5, the V gene TRBV6-5, with D tentatively TRBD1 (6 bases). CDR1 and CDR2 (germline): MNHEY, SVGAGI. The CDR3 length is 14 residues. Written as DNA, the CDR3 is TGTGCCAGCAGTGCCACAGGGATTCAAGGGACCCAGTACTTC. It translates to CASSATGIQGTQYF.

The rearrangement uses TRBV29-1 and TRBJ2-1, with a tentative D call TRBD2 (6 bases). Trimming removed 7 bases from V and 6 bases from J, with 7 bases in between. Germline V lookup: CDR1 SQVTM, CDR2 ANQGSEA. This CDR3 comprises 10 residues. This CDR3 reads CSAGGNEQFF. CDR3 DNA: TGCAGCGCCGGGGGCAATGAGCAGTTCTTC.

The chain carries TRBV30 and TRBJ2-7, with 10 bases aligning to TRBD2. This CDR3 comprises 14 residues. V shed 4 bases, J shed 4 bases, and the junction held 7 bases outside the gene matches. From germline, CDR1 is GTSNPN and CDR2 SVGIG (reference sequence). The CDR3 nucleotides read TGTGCCTGGAAAGGAGCGGGAGGGCCTTACGAGCAGTACTTC. Residues: CAWKGAGGPYEQYF.

V is TRBV27 and J is TRBJ1-4; no clear D gene. The CDR3 contains 16 residues. Trimming removed 5 bases from V and 0 bases from J, with 13 bases in between. Germline V gives CDR1 MNHEY, CDR2 SMNVEV (reference sequence). CDR3 residues: CASSPYYLSTNEKLFF. DNA for the CDR3: TGTGCCAGCAGTCCTTACTATCTATCAACTAATGAAAAACTGTTTTTT.

This clone was counted a single time. The chain couples TRBV11-3 to TRBJ2-7; tentatively, D is TRBD1 (5 bases). The germline V gene has CDR1 SGHNT and CDR2 YENEEA. The V gene lost 5 bases and the J gene lost 0 bases, with 14 bases spanning the gap. The CDR3 extends over 15 amino acids. The CDR3 reads CASSPAGSTSYEQYF. DNA for the CDR3: TGTGCCAGCAGCCCGGCAGGGTCGACCTCCTACGAGCAGTACTTC.

The chain couples TRBV11-2 to TRBJ1-4; TRBD1 aligns across 9 bases. The CDR3 covers 15 residues. CDR1 SGHAT and CDR2 FQNNGV come from the germline V gene. Trimming removed 1 base from V and 5 bases from J; junction bases left unmatched: 2. The DNA for the CDR3 is TGTGCCAGCAGCTTAGGGGACAGGGACAATGAAAAACTGTTTTTT. It yields the protein CASSLGDRDNEKLFF.

The CDR3 spells CATSYSGATDTQYF. The CDR3, as DNA: TGTGCCACGAGCTATAGCGGGGCCACAGATACGCAGTATTTT. The gene calls are TRBV15 and TRBJ2-3, with 8 bases fitting TRBD2. Germline CDR1 and CDR2: LNHNV and YYDKDF (reference sequence). Unmatched junction bases numbered 7, after V lost 9 bases and J lost 2 bases. The CDR3 sequence is 14 residues long.

The chain carries TRBV27 and TRBJ2-7; perhaps TRBD2 as D (6 bases). The V and J ends lost 0 bases and 4 bases respectively, with 13 bases between them. The CDR3 is made up of 15 amino acids. Germline CDR1 MNHEY, CDR2 SMNVEV (reference sequence). DNA for the CDR3: TGTGCCAGCAGTTTATCGAGGGTGGGGGGATACGAGCAGTACTTC. Translating it yields CASSLSRVGGYEQYF.

In this sample, this clone turned up once. This chain joins TRBV4-2 and TRBJ2-3; 9 bases are a match to TRBD1. The ends lost 2 bases at V and 2 bases at J; junction bases unmatched: 8. CDR3 length equals 17 residues. Germline V gene lookup returns CDR1 LGHNA and CDR2 YNFKEQ. DNA for the CDR3: TGTGCCAGCAGCCAACCATACAGGGGGCGCACCACAGATACGCAGTATTTT. It codes for CASSQPYRGRTTDTQYF.

The chain uses TRBV28 and TRBJ2-5, with TRBD2 matching over 7 bases. Germline V lookup: CDR1 MDHEN, CDR2 SYDVKM. There are 13 residues in the CDR3. V was clipped by 8 bases and J by 4 bases; unmatched bases: 7. This CDR3 reads CASVGGGGETQYF. CDR3 nucleotide sequence: TGTGCCAGCGTCGGCGGGGGAGGAGAGACCCAGTACTTC.

The chain couples TRBV11-2 to TRBJ1-1; 9 nucleotides align to TRBD1. V dropped 5 bases and J dropped 2; count of bases not matched to a gene: 6. This CDR3 region has 15 residues. The germline gives CDR1 SGHAT, CDR2 FQNNGV. CDR3: CASSRGQGTNTEAFF. The CDR3 DNA is TGTGCCAGCAGCCGAGGACAGGGGACAAACACTGAAGCTTTCTTT.

V and J are TRBV27 and TRBJ2-3; D is uncertain. The length of the CDR3 is 15 residues. The V gene's germline CDR1 is MNHEY and CDR2 SMNVEV (reference sequence). Trimming removed 5 bases from V and 1 base from J, with 13 bases in between. The CDR3 loop is CASSAPGRGTDTQYF. Here the CDR3 DNA reads TGTGCCAGCAGTGCCCCCGGCCGGGGCACAGATACGCAGTATTTT.

This clone has more than one count but fewer than ten. The chain carries TRBV27 and TRBJ2-1; 7 positions agree with TRBD2. The CDR3 runs to 16 residues. V gave up 7 bases and J gave up 2 bases; unmatched junction bases: 11. Per the germline V gene, CDR1 is MNHEY and CDR2 is SMNVEV (reference sequence). The CDR3 nucleotides read TGTGCCAGCAACGGAGCGGGGCCTCTTACCTACAATGAGCAGTTCTTC. It encodes CASNGAGPLTYNEQFF.

The DNA for the CDR3 is TGTGCCTGGAGTGGGTGGGCGGAGGGTCGGAGGGGGCGAGAGACCCAGTACTTC. Its translation: CAWSGWAEGRRGRETQYF. The chain couples TRBV30 to TRBJ2-5; D possibly corresponds to TRBD1 (7 bases). With 1 base removed from V and 4 bases from J, the gap between germline ends came to 25 bases. CDR1 GTSNPN and CDR2 SVGIG come from the germline V gene (reference sequence). There are 18 residues in the CDR3.

The chain recombines TRBV18 with TRBJ1-5, with TRBD1 matching 7 bases. Trimming took 5 bases from V and 1 from J; bases not matched to a gene: 11. CDR1 is KGHSH, CDR2 LQKENI, per germline. This CDR3 spans 17 amino acids. This chain's CDR3 is CASSNRGPVGSNQPQHF. In nucleotides, the CDR3 is TGTGCCAGCTCAAACAGGGGACCAGTGGGGAGCAATCAGCCCCAGCATTTT.

The rearrangement uses TRBV27 and TRBJ1-2, with 7 bases identical to TRBD1. In germline, CDR1 is MNHEY, CDR2 SMNVEV (reference sequence). Trimming cost V 4 bases and J 4 bases; bases outside gene matches: 12. This CDR3 has 16 amino acids. CDR3 bases: TGTGCCAGCAGTTCAACCAGGGACAGCGAAGCCTATGGCTACACCTTC. Translation: CASSSTRDSEAYGYTF.

A word on this clone: The missing conserved phenylalanine or tryptophan at the end of this CDR3 makes a read error likely. The CDR3 bases are TGCAGTGGACAGGAAGGGTACGAGCAGTACCTC. Its protein is CSGQEGYEQYL. This chain links TRBV20-1 with TRBJ2-7; tentatively, D is TRBD1 (6 bases). This CDR3 is 11 amino acids long. V lost 7 bases and J lost 4, with 11 bases in between. Germline assignment: CDR1 DFQATT and CDR2 SNEGSKA (reference sequence).

J is TRBJ2-1 and V is TRBV18; D is possibly TRBD1 (6 bases). Trimming left V 2 bases short and J 6 bases short, with 20 bases between. This CDR3 has 17 amino acids. The germline V gene has CDR1 KGHSH and CDR2 LQKENI. CDR3 nucleotides: TGTGCCAGCTCACCAAGTTTGGCAGACCTAGGGGGCAATGAGCAGTTCTTC. The encoded protein is CASSPSLADLGGNEQFF.